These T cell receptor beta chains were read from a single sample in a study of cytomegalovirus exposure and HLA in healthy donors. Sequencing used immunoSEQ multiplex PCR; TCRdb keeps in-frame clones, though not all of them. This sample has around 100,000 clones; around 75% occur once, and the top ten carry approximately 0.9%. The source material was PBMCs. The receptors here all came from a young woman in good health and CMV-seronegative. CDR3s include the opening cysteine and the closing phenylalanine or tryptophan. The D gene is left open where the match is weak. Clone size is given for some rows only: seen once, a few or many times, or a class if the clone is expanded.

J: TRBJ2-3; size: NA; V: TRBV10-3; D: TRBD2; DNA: TGTGCCATCAGTGGGGTAGCGGGGGAGACAACTAGCACAGATACGCAGTATTTT; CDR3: CAISGVAGETTSTDTQYF
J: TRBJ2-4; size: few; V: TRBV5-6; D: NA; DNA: TGTGCCAGCAGCTTGGTAACAGGGGGGGACATTCAGTACTTC; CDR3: CASSLVTGGDIQYF
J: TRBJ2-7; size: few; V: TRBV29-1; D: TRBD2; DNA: TGCAGCGCCCTTACAGCCGGACTAGCTGCGGAGCAGTACTTC; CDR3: CSALTAGLAAEQYF
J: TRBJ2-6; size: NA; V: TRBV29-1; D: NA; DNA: TGCAGCGTTGAAGAGGTCAGCTCTGGGGCCAACGTCCTGACTTTC; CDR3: CSVEEVSSGANVLTF
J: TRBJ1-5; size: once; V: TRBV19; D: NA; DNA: TGTGCCAGTAGTATTCTAGGAGGACAGCCCCAGCATTTT; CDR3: CASSILGGQPQHF
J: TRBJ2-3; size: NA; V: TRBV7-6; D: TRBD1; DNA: TGTGCCAGCAGCAAGACAGGGGTTGGAGATACGCAGTATTTT; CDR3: CASSKTGVGDTQYF
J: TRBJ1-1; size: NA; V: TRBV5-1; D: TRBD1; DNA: TGCGCCAGCAGCTTTACAGGGGGCGAGGGAGCTTTCTTT; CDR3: CASSFTGGEGAFF
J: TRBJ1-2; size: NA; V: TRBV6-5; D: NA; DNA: TGTGCCAGCAGTCCCGGGGTACGTGGCTACACCTTC; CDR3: CASSPGVRGYTF
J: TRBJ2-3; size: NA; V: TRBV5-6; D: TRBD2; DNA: TGTGCCAGCCTAAATAGCGGGGGGGCCACAGATACGCAGTATTTT; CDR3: CASLNSGGATDTQYF
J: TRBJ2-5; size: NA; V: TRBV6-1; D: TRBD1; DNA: TGTGCCAGCAGTGAAGCGGGGACAGGGGGCTTCGTGGAGACCCAGTACTTC; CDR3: CASSEAGTGGFVETQYF
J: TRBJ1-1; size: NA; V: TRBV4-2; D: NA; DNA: TGTGCCAGCAGCCCCCCCGGCGGGAACACTGAAGCTTTCTTT; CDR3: CASSPPGGNTEAFF
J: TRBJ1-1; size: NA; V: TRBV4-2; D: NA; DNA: TGTGCCAGCAGCCCAGCGGACCGGGCCGAAGCTTTCTTT; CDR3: CASSPADRAEAFF
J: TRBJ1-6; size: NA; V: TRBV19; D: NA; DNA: TGTGCCAGTACCTGGGCCGGGGAATCACCCCTCCACTTT; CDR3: CASTWAGESPLHF
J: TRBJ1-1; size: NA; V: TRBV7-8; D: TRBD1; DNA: TGTGCCAGCACCGTGACAGGGGAGGGCACTGAAGCTTTCTTT; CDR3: CASTVTGEGTEAFF
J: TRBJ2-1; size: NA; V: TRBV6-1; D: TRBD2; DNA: TGTGCCAGCGCCTCCGGACTAGCGGGAGATGAGCAGTTCTTC; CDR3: CASASGLAGDEQFF
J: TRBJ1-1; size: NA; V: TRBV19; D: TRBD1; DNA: TGTGCCAGTAGTATGGACAGGTCGGTGAACACTGAAGCTTTCTTT; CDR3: CASSMDRSVNTEAFF
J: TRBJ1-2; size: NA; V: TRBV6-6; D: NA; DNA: TGTGCCAGCAGTTACTCGAGGGATGGCTACACCTTC; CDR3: CASSYSRDGYTF
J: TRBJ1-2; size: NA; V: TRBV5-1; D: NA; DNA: TGCGCCAGCAGCTTCGAGGGTAACTATGGCTACACCTTC; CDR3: CASSFEGNYGYTF
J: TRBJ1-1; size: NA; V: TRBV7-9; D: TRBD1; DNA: TGTGCCAGCAGCTCTTCGGACAGGGTCTCGACCACTGAAGCTTTCTTT; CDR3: CASSSSDRVSTTEAFF
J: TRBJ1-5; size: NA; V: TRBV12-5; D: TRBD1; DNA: TGTGCTAGTGGTTTTCGGGACAGGGAACGTCAGCCCCAGCATTTT; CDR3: CASGFRDRERQPQHF
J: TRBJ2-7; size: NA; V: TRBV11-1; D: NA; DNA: TGTGCCAGCAGCTTGGCGCAGGGCTCCTACGAGCAGTACTTC; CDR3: CASSLAQGSYEQYF
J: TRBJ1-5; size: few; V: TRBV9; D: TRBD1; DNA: TGTGCCAGCGCATACGGGACAGGGATCAATCAGCCCCAGCATTTT; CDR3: CASAYGTGINQPQHF
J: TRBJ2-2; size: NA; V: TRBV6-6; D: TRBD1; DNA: TGTGCCAGCAGTTGGACAGGGAGGAACACCGGGGAGCTGTTTTTT; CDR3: CASSWTGRNTGELFF
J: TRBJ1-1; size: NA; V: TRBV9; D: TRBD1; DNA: TGTGCCAGCAGCGCCGCCGGGACAGGGGGCACTGAAGCTTTCTTT; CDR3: CASSAAGTGGTEAFF
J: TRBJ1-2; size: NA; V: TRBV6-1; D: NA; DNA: TGTGCCAGCAAGGCAGGGCCTAACTATGGCTACACCTTC; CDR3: CASKAGPNYGYTF
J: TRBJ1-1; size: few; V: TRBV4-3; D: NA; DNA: TGCGCCAGCAGCAAACTACAGGGGAACACTGAAGCTTTCTTT; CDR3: CASSKLQGNTEAFF
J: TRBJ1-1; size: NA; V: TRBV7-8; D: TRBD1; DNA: TGTGCCAGCAGCGAGGACAGGCTTTACACTGAAGCTTTCTTT; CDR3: CASSEDRLYTEAFF
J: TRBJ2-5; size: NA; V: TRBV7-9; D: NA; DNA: TGTGCCAGCAGCTTATGGGGGCGAGGGGACCAAGAGACCCAGTACTTC; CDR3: CASSLWGRGDQETQYF
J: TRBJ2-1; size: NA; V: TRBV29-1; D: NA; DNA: TGCAGCGTTGAAGGACGGGCAGACAGTAACAATGAGCAGTTCTTC; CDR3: CSVEGRADSNNEQFF
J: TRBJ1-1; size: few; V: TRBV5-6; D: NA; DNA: TGTGCCAGCAGCCGATCCGACAGATTGAACACTGAAGCTTTCTTT; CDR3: CASSRSDRLNTEAFF
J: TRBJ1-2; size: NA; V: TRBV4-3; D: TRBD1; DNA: TGCGCCAGCAGCCAGGGACAGGGGCTTTTATCGTATGGCTACACCTTC; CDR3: CASSQGQGLLSYGYTF
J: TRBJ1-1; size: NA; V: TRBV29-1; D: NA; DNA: TGCAGCGTTGAAGACGGGGGATTTTCGGCTTTCTTT; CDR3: CSVEDGGFSAFF
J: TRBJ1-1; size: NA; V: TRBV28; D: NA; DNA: TGTGCCAGCAGTTTAGGAGGGCTCCCGAACACTGAAGCTTTCTTT; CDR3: CASSLGGLPNTEAFF
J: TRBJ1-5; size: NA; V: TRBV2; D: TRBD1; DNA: TGTGCCAGCAGTGGGACAGGGGGCTATCAGCCCCAGCATTTT; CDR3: CASSGTGGYQPQHF
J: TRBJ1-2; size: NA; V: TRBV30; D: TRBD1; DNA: TGTGCCTGGCAGGGGGCTCGTGGCTACACCTTC; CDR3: CAWQGARGYTF
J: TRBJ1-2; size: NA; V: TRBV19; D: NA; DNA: TGTGCCAGTAGTGACCAACAGGGACCTTATGGCTACACCTTC; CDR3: CASSDQQGPYGYTF
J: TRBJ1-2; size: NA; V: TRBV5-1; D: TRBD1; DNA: TGCGCCAGCAGCAACCGACTAGGGACAGGGCAGCAAACTAACTATGGCTACACCTTC; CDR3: CASSNRLGTGQQTNYGYTF
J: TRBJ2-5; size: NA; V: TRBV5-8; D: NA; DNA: TGTGCCAGCAGCTTGGCCGTCCGGGCCCAGTACTTC; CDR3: CASSLAVRAQYF
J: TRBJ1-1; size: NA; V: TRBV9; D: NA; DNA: TGTGCCAGCAGCGACACACGTAGCGGGGTCTTT; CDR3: CASSDTRSGVF
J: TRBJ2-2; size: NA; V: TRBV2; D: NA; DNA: TGTGCCAGCAGCCCGTTCCTAGTGGCCGACACCGGGGAGCTGTTTTTT; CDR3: CASSPFLVADTGELFF
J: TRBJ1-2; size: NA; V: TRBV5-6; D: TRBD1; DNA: TGTGCCAGCAGCTTGGATCCCCAGGGGGCGAGGCGCTACACCTTC; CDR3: CASSLDPQGARRYTF
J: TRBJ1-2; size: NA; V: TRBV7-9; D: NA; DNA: TGTGCCAGCAGCTTGGGAGGGGGGGACTATGGCTACACCTTC; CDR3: CASSLGGGDYGYTF
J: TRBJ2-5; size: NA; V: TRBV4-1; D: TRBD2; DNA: TGCGCCAGCAGCCAAGAGAGGGTTAGCGGGGGACCAGAAGAGACCCAGTACTTC; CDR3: CASSQERVSGGPEETQYF
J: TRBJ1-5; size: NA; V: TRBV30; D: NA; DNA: TGTGCCTGGAGTGTAACGGGGAATCAGCCCCAGCATTTT; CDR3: CAWSVTGNQPQHF
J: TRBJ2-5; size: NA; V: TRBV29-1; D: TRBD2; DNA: TGCAGCGTCGCCGGACTAGCGGGAGAGGTTGAGACCCAGTACTTC; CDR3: CSVAGLAGEVETQYF
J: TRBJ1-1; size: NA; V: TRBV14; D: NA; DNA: TGTGCCAGCAGCCAAGGTTTACAGGGCGTTTCTGAAGCTTTCTTT; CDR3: CASSQGLQGVSEAFF